Below are 18 T cell receptor beta chains sequenced from a single sample in a study of blood T cell repertoires in COVID-19. TCRdb keeps only in-frame clones here, not all; method: immunoSEQ multiplex PCR. Of a few hundred thousand clones in the sample, roughly nine tenths are singletons; the top ten hold approximately 2.2%. Input material: peripheral blood. Receptors originate from a man in his fifties or sixties with acute or convalescent COVID-19.

This rearrangement joins TRBV5-1 to TRBJ1-4; TRBD1 is a possible D gene (5 bases). Germline loops: CDR1 SGHRS, CDR2 YFSETQ. The CDR3 is 14 amino acids. Trimming removed 0 bases from V and 8 bases from J, with 11 bases in between. In DNA form, the CDR3 reads TGCGCCAGCAGCTTGGTCCAGGGCGGAGAAAAACTGTTTTTT. Protein: CASSLVQGGEKLFF.

V gene TRBV23-1 combines with J gene TRBJ1-5; no firm D call. TRBV23-1 is given ORF status, its function remaining uncertain. Trimming stripped 2 bases from V and 11 bases from J, with 7 bases between. This CDR3 spans 11 amino acids. This chain's CDR3 is CASSQMVAQHF. For the CDR3, the DNA is TGCGCCAGCAGTCAAATGGTAGCCCAGCATTTT.

The V gene is TRBV5-1, the J gene TRBJ2-7; 9 bases are shared with TRBD1. Per germline, CDR1 SGHRS and CDR2 YFSETQ. The CDR3 is 12 amino acids. The junction had 2 bases not matched to a gene; V was cut back by 4 bases and J by 6 bases. For the CDR3, the DNA is TGCGCCAGCAGCCTGACAGGGGGCGAGCAGTACTTC. Protein product: CASSLTGGEQYF.

CDR3 nucleotide sequence: TGTGCCAGCCGGGGGGCTACGGTTGAAAAACTGTTTTTT. Its protein product is CASRGATVEKLFF. This sequence joins TRBV27 and TRBJ1-4, with D possibly TRBD1 on 6 matching bases. The CDR3 has 13 residues. Germline values: CDR1 MNHEY, CDR2 SMNVEV (reference sequence). V lost 8 bases to trimming and J lost 7 bases, with 14 bases between them.

The rearrangement joins TRBV6-5 to TRBJ1-5; D gene ambiguous. This CDR3 is 13 amino acids long. CDR1 and CDR2 from the germline V gene are MNHEY and SVGAGI. Trimming left V 8 bases short and J 1 base short, with 9 bases between. CDR3: CASSTRSNQPQHF. The CDR3 nucleotides are TGTGCCAGCTCGACAAGGAGCAATCAGCCCCAGCATTTT.

This chain links TRBV11-2 with TRBJ1-2; D gene ambiguous. Germline V gene sequence: CDR1 SGHAT, CDR2 FQNNGV. This CDR3 spans 14 amino acids. Trimming left V 1 base short and J 4 bases short, with 10 bases between. CDR3 residues: CASSLGAETYGYTF. The CDR3 DNA follows: TGTGCCAGCAGCTTAGGGGCAGAAACCTATGGCTACACCTTC.

The rearrangement uses TRBV9 and TRBJ1-6; D perhaps matches TRBD1 (5 bases). The V gene lost 3 bases and the J gene lost 10 bases, with 17 bases spanning the gap. Germline loops: CDR1 SGDLS, CDR2 YYNGEE. CDR3 size: 15 residues. The CDR3 DNA sequence: TGTGCCAGCAGCGACCGGGGGGTCCCCTACTCACCCCTCCACTTT. As protein: CASSDRGVPYSPLHF.

The chain is built from TRBV13 and TRBJ1-5, with D possibly matching TRBD1 (6 bases). The CDR3 loop spans 14 amino acids. V was pared by 3 bases and J by 7 bases, with 13 bases between. Germline V gene sequence: CDR1 PRHDT, CDR2 FYEKMQ (reference sequence). The CDR3 DNA follows: TGTGCCAGCAGCTTGGGACATCAGAACCAGCCCCAGCATTTT. The encoded protein is CASSLGHQNQPQHF.

The chain uses TRBV3-1 (or the pseudogene TRBV3-2) and TRBJ2-5, with 9 bases identical to TRBD2. CDR1 and CDR2 from the germline V gene are LGHDT and YNNKEL (reference sequence). There are 15 residues in the CDR3. The V segment lost 4 bases and the J segment 7 bases; nucleotides outside the gene matches: 10. CDR3: CASSLAGEASGTQYF. CDR3 in DNA: TGTGCCAGCAGCCTAGCGGGGGAAGCAAGTGGGACCCAGTACTTC.

The V and J genes are TRBV3-1 (or the pseudogene TRBV3-2) and TRBJ2-7; D is possibly TRBD2 (5 bases). This CDR3 region has 11 residues. The germline V gene encodes CDR1 LGHDT and CDR2 YNNKEL (reference sequence). With 6 bases removed from V and 7 bases from J, the gap between germline ends came to 10 bases. The CDR3 here is CASSTTGEQYF. As DNA, the CDR3 is TGTGCCAGCAGTACTACGGGGGAGCAGTACTTC.

This clone was seen a single time. The rearrangement uses TRBV6-5 and TRBJ2-5; no clear D. The V gene lost 6 bases and the J gene lost 4 bases, with 6 bases spanning the gap. CDR1 is MNHEY, CDR2 SVGAGI, per germline. CDR3 length: 11 residues. The CDR3 sequence: CASSRVETQYF. The CDR3 DNA reads as TGTGCCAGCAGCCGGGTAGAGACCCAGTACTTC.

This clone was detected many times. The chain is built from TRBV16 and TRBJ1-2; 8 bases align to TRBD1. Germline CDR1 is KGHSY and CDR2 is FQNENV. V lost 7 bases and J lost 6; bases outside the gene matches: 16. CDR3 size: 16 residues. DNA for the CDR3: TGTGCCAGCATCAGCGAATCCAGGGGGCCTGCGAATGGCTACACCTTC. Translated, it gives CASISESRGPANGYTF.

The chain links TRBV5-1 to TRBJ2-6; D is perhaps TRBD1 (6 bases). The ends were cut back, 3 bases at V and 1 base at J, with 14 bases in the middle. The CDR3 consists of 17 residues. Germline V gives CDR1 SGHRS, CDR2 YFSETQ. The CDR3 nucleotides are TGCGCCAGCAGCTCGGGATCGACAGGATCTGGGGCCAACGTCCTGACTTTC. It codes for CASSSGSTGSGANVLTF.

The gene calls are TRBV29-1 and TRBJ1-5; the D gene is possibly TRBD1 (5 bases). CDR3 length: 14 amino acids. V lost 6 bases and J 2 bases, leaving 14 bases between the germline ends. CDR1 and CDR2 (germline): SQVTM, ANQGSEA. The CDR3: CSVLPQGGNQPQHF. The CDR3 bases are TGCAGCGTACTTCCTCAGGGTGGCAATCAGCCCCAGCATTTT.

V is TRBV7-2 and J is TRBJ1-5, with D possibly TRBD1 on 6 matching bases. CDR1 SGHTA and CDR2 FQGNSA come from the germline V gene. The CDR3 is 16 residues long. The V gene lost 2 bases and the J gene lost 0 bases, with 11 bases spanning the gap. CDR3 DNA: TGTGCCAGCAGCTTACAGGGGCCTTATAGCAATCAGCCCCAGCATTTT. Encoded protein: CASSLQGPYSNQPQHF.

This sequence joins TRBV6-2 or TRBV6-3 and TRBJ2-1; unclear D gene. Trimming took 4 bases from V and 7 from J, leaving 2 bases between them. This CDR3 region has 10 residues. The germline CDR1 and CDR2 sequences are MNHEY and SVGEGT. In DNA form, the CDR3 reads TGTGCCAGCAGTTCGAATGAGCAGTTCTTC. Its translation: CASSSNEQFF.

This chain joins TRBV29-1 and TRBJ2-1; TRBD1 aligns across 11 bases. The CDR3 totals 14 residues. The V segment lost 8 bases and the J segment 5 bases; nucleotides outside the gene matches: 8. Germline V gives CDR1 SQVTM, CDR2 ANQGSEA. The chain's CDR3 is CSCGTGGFHNEQFF. The DNA for the CDR3 is TGCAGCTGTGGGACAGGGGGTTTCCACAATGAGCAGTTCTTC.

V and J are TRBV2 and TRBJ1-1; D remains ambiguous. Germline V CDR1 and CDR2: SNHLY, FYNNEI. V lost 2 bases to trimming and J lost 4 bases, with 11 bases between them. The CDR3 extends over 14 amino acids. CDR3 in amino acids: CASSERGWGTEAFF. For the CDR3, the DNA is TGTGCCAGCAGTGAACGGGGTTGGGGCACTGAAGCTTTCTTT.